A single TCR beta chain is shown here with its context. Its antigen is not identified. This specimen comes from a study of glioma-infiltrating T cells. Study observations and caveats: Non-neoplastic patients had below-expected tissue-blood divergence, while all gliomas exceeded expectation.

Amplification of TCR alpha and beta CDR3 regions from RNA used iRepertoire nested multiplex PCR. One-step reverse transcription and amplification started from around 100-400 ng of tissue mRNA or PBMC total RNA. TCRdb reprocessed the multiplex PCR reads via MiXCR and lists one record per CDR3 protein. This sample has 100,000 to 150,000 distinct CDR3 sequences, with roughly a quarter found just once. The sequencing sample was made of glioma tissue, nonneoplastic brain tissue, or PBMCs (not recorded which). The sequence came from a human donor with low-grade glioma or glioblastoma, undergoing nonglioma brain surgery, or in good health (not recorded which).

The CDR3 DNA follows: TGTGCCACCAGTGATTTGGTAGCGGGCCTCTACAATGAGCAGTTCTTC. This encodes CATSDLVAGLYNEQFF. The genes are TRBV24-1 and TRBJ2-1; 7 nucleotides line up with TRBD2. Losses at the gene ends were 0 bases for V and 3 bases for J; bases not matched to a gene: 4. Germline values: CDR1 KGHDR, CDR2 SFDVKD. This CDR3 is built from 16 residues.